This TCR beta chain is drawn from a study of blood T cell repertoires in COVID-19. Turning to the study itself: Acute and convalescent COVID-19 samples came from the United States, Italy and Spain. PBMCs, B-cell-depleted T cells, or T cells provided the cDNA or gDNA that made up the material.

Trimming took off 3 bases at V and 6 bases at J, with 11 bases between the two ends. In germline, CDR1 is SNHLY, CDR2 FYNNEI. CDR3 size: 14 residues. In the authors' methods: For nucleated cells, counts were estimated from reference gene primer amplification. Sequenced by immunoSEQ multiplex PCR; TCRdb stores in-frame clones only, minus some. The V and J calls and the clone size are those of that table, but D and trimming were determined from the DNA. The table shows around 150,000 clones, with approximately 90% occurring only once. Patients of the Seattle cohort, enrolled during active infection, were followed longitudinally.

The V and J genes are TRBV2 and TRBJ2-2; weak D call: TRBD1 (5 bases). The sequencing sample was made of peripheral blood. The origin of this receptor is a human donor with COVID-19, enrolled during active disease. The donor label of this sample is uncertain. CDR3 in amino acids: CASSDGQGPGELFF. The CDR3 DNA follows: TGTGCCAGCAGTGATGGGCAGGGTCCCGGGGAGCTGTTTTTT.